The clone carrying this TCR beta chain was seen many times. The data stem from a study of T-cell reconstitution after alpha-beta-depleted transplantation in children. Germline V lookup: CDR1 SQVTM, CDR2 ANQGSEA. The germline V and J ends were trimmed by 6 bases and 4 bases, with 16 bases remaining between them. This CDR3 has 14 amino acids. TCRbeta library construction was performed incorporating unique molecular identifiers. TCRdb analysed the PCR reads with MiXCR anew, one entry per CDR3 protein. The data hold about 190,000 distinct CDR3 sequences, with less than 8% observed a single time. This chain links TRBV29-1 with TRBJ2-1; TRBD1 might be the D (7 bases). The clonotype comes from a human donor who donated a stem cell graft to a child with Wiskott-Aldrich syndrome. Sequenced here: PBMCs from the stem cell graft donor, sampled from the stem cell graft. The CDR3 region is CSVQGGQGYNEQFF. CDR3 sequence (DNA): TGCAGCGTCCAGGGGGGCCAGGGTTACAATGAGCAGTTCTTC.